This T cell receptor (beta chain) derives from a study of blood T cells in healthy people across ages. The study's findings and limits: Versus aged donors, long-lived donors had higher diversity and more naive CD4+ cells. With unsorted PBMCs, a conclusive comparison of naive versus antigen-experienced cells was not possible.

Turning to this clonotype: Its specificity is not known. Being one base from a much bigger clone, this may be a read error.

V shed 4 bases and J 4 bases; nucleotides not matched to a gene: 6. Germline V gene lookup returns CDR1 MNHNY and CDR2 SVGAGI (reference sequence). This CDR3 spans 17 amino acids. For the second PCR, which ran for roughly 6 to 12 cycles, a sample-barcoded 5' primer and a J-beta primer mix were used. TCRdb re-called the 5' RACE reads through MiXCR, storing one row per CDR3 protein. The sample lists fewer than 700,000 distinct CDR3 sequences; 40% to 50% were seen once. Healthy Russian Caucasian donors spanned ages roughly 6 to 90 years. With each sample, at least 5 micrograms of total RNA were extracted.

The sequence derives from an elderly man in good health. The rearrangement joins TRBV6-6 to TRBJ2-2, with 13 nucleotides matching TRBD2. The sequenced sample was blood. CDR3: CASSSSTSGGFTGELFF. CDR3 bases: TGTGCCAGCAGTTCCTCGACTAGCGGGGGGTTCACCGGGGAGCTGTTTTTT.